These 19 T cell receptor beta chains share one sample of origin, sequenced in a study of CD8+ T cells in alopecia areata. Treatment reported: oral pan-JAK inhibitor, 5-10 mg twice daily. RNA was isolated and reverse transcribed to cDNA, the sequencing template. Here immunoSEQ multiplex PCR was the method, and the copy in TCRdb shows in-frame clones only, minus some. Of roughly 120,000 clones in the sample, roughly 50% were seen once. The specimen was CD8+ T cells sorted from blood, collected at week 4, from a patient treated with tofacitinib. The receptors originated from a human donor with alopecia areata.

The chain couples TRBV30 to TRBJ1-5; the D gene is possibly TRBD1 (5 bases). Deletions cut 0 bases from V and 11 bases from J, with 11 bases between. The CDR3 runs to 12 residues. CDR1 is GTSNPN, CDR2 SVGIG, per germline (reference sequence). The CDR3 region has the DNA TGTGCCTGGAGTGTAGACAGCTGGGCCCAGCATTTT. Translating it yields CAWSVDSWAQHF.

This clone has a single count. The rearrangement links TRBV6-1 to TRBJ1-2, with D unresolved. This CDR3 contains 12 residues. From germline, CDR1 is MNHNS and CDR2 SASEGT. The V gene lost 3 bases and the J gene lost 7 bases, with 9 bases spanning the gap. CDR3 residues: CASSDNFPGYTF. As DNA, the CDR3 is TGTGCCAGCAGTGACAATTTTCCTGGCTACACCTTC.

V is TRBV29-1 and J is TRBJ2-1; no definite D call. Trimming shortened V by 3 bases and J by 2 bases, and 8 bases separated the two germline ends. CDR3 length: 13 amino acids. Germline V gene data show CDR1 as SQVTM and CDR2 as ANQGSEA. CDR3 sequence reads: CSVESEPYNEQFF. CDR3 nucleotides: TGCAGCGTTGAGTCGGAACCCTACAATGAGCAGTTCTTC.

This chain links TRBV13 with TRBJ2-1; the D gene could be TRBD1 or TRBD2 (5 bases each). The germline V gene encodes CDR1 PRHDT and CDR2 FYEKMQ (reference sequence). The CDR3 consists of 15 residues. Trimming removed 1 base from V and 8 bases from J, with 15 bases in between. CDR3 bases: TGTGCCAGCAGCTTAGACGTGCATCGGGACGATGAGCAGTTCTTC. Translation: CASSLDVHRDDEQFF.

The rearrangement links TRBV7-6 to TRBJ1-6, with TRBD1 matching over 12 bases. Per the germline V gene, CDR1 is SGHVS and CDR2 is FNYEAQ. V trimming: 6 bases; J trimming: 10 bases; junction bases outside the gene matches: 10. The CDR3 has 16 amino acids. CDR3 residues: CASSLWGQGAYSPLHF. In DNA, the CDR3 is TGTGCCAGCAGTCTGTGGGGACAGGGGGCTTACTCACCCCTCCACTTT.

In its sample, this clone was seen once. V usage is TRBV29-1 and J usage is TRBJ1-4; TRBD1 might be the D (5 bases). Trimming shortened V by 2 bases and J by 6 bases, and 13 bases separated the two germline ends. The germline CDR1 and CDR2 sequences are SQVTM and ANQGSEA. CDR3 length: 14 residues. The CDR3 is CSVESTTEDEKLFF. In nucleotides, the CDR3 is TGCAGCGTTGAATCTACGACAGAAGATGAAAAACTGTTTTTT.

The genes are TRBV29-1 and TRBJ1-2; no clear D. V shed 5 bases and J shed 2 bases, with 15 bases lying between them. CDR3 length: 14 amino acids. The germline V gene encodes CDR1 SQVTM and CDR2 ANQGSEA. The CDR3 nucleotides are TGCAGCGTTTTTCTTGAGGCGGGGAACTATGGCTACACCTTC. Its protein product is CSVFLEAGNYGYTF. Combining the CDR3 with reference TRBV29-1 and TRBJ1-2 gives the whole variable domain SAVISQKPSRDICQRGTSLTIQCQVDSQVTMMFWYRQQPGQSLTLIATANQGSEATYESGFVIDKFPISRPNLTFSTLTVSNMSPEDSSIYLCSVFLEAGNYGYTFGSGTRLTVV.

The chain combines TRBV4-1 with TRBJ1-6, with TRBD1 as a possible D gene (5 bases). Germline lookup yields CDR1 MGHRA and CDR2 YSYEKL. This CDR3 spans 16 amino acids. V was shortened by 0 bases and J by 5 bases, with 11 bases between the two germline ends. CDR3 amino acids: CASSQDPGNHNSPLHF. DNA for the CDR3: TGCGCCAGCAGCCAAGATCCAGGGAACCATAATTCACCCCTCCACTTT.

The rearrangement links TRBV9 to TRBJ2-3; TRBD2 might be the D (6 bases). V was shortened by 4 bases and J by 4 bases, with 22 bases between the two germline ends. Germline CDR1 SGDLS, CDR2 YYNGEE. The CDR3 has 17 residues. CDR3 DNA sequence: TGTGCCAGCAGCCCCCGACTAGTCGATAAAGATGCAGATACGCAGTATTTT. Its protein is CASSPRLVDKDADTQYF.

A remark on this clone: Other DNA sequences in the same sample also yield this CDR3. The chain carries TRBV5-1 and TRBJ2-3, with 9 nucleotides matching TRBD2. There are 15 residues in the CDR3. Unmatched junction bases numbered 1, after V lost 0 bases and J lost 2 bases. Per the germline V gene, CDR1 is SGHRS and CDR2 is YFSETQ. For the CDR3, the DNA is TGCGCCAGCAGCTTGGGACTAGCGGACACAGATACGCAGTATTTT. Residues: CASSLGLADTDTQYF.

In the case of this clone: Lacking the conserved final phenylalanine or tryptophan, this CDR3 likely reflects a read error. No DNA is shown, since the ends of the CDR3 on it are uncertain; the CDR3 is the one TCRdb lists. The gene calls are TRBV30 and TRBJ2-7; TRBD2 is the table's D call, not checked against the DNA. From germline, CDR1 is GTSNPN and CDR2 SVGIG (reference sequence). The CDR3 is 8 amino acids long, termini counted. The CDR3 loop is CAWRSSSI.

Only one count was recorded for this clone. The rearrangement links TRBV23-1 to TRBJ2-7; TRBD1 might be the D (6 bases). TRBV23-1 is an ORF for which the function is uncertain. The CDR3 length is 12 residues. Trimming stripped 4 bases from V and 7 bases from J, with 11 bases between. The CDR3 region is CASSPPDREQYF. Here the CDR3 DNA reads TGCGCCAGCAGTCCCCCCGACAGGGAGCAGTACTTC.

This sequence joins TRBV30 and TRBJ1-2, with no clear D. There are 15 residues in the CDR3. V was cut by 0 bases and J by 4 bases, with 15 bases left in between. Germline V CDR1 and CDR2: GTSNPN, SVGIG (reference sequence). This CDR3 reads CAWSVWTEDPYGYTF. As DNA, the CDR3 is TGTGCCTGGAGTGTGTGGACGGAGGATCCCTATGGCTACACCTTC.

The V and J genes are TRBV27 and TRBJ1-5; perhaps TRBD1 as D (6 bases). The germline CDR1 and CDR2 sequences are MNHEY and SMNVEV (reference sequence). The CDR3 is 14 amino acids. The V end was cut by 5 bases, the J end by 5 bases, with 13 bases between. The chain's CDR3 is CASSQLGGDQPQHF. CDR3 DNA: TGTGCCAGCAGTCAGTTAGGGGGTGATCAGCCCCAGCATTTT.

V is TRBV25-1 and J is TRBJ2-3; the D is unclear. CDR1 and CDR2 from the germline V gene are MGHDK and SYGVNS. V lost 2 bases to trimming and J lost 9 bases, with 6 bases between them. The CDR3 totals 11 residues. This CDR3 reads CASSEGRTQYF. As DNA, the CDR3 is TGTGCCAGCAGTGAAGGTCGCACGCAGTATTTT.

A note on this clone: The same CDR3 also results from other DNA sequences found in this sample. This chain connects TRBV29-1 to TRBJ2-7; D gene unclear. Germline V gene data show CDR1 as SQVTM and CDR2 as ANQGSEA. The V and J ends lost 3 bases and 3 bases respectively, with 6 bases between them. The CDR3 consists of 11 residues. Here the CDR3 DNA reads TGCAGCGTTGAGTGGGGCTACGAGCAGTACTTC. It yields the protein CSVEWGYEQYF.

Comment on this clone: Other nucleotide sequences from this sample produce the same CDR3. The chain employs TRBV30 and TRBJ2-5; D tentatively fits TRBD1 or TRBD2 (5 bases each). Per germline, CDR1 GTSNPN and CDR2 SVGIG (reference sequence). V dropped 5 bases and J dropped 5 bases, with 6 bases sitting between them. The CDR3 length is 10 residues. The CDR3 sequence: CAWGGETQYF. The CDR3 region has the DNA TGTGCCTGGGGGGGTGAGACCCAGTACTTC. The complete variable domain, with remaining parts taken from reference TRBV30 and TRBJ2-5, reads SQTIHQWPATLVQPVGSPLSLECTVEGTSNPNLYWYRQAAGRGLQLLFYSVGIGQISSEVPQNLSASRPQDRQFILSSKKLLLSDSGFYLCAWGGETQYFGPGTRLLVL.

J is TRBJ2-1 and V is TRBV30, with TRBD1 identical over 7 bases. This CDR3 comprises 16 residues. Per germline, CDR1 GTSNPN and CDR2 SVGIG (reference sequence). V lost 3 bases and J lost 4; bases outside the gene matches: 12. The CDR3 DNA sequence: TGTGCCTGGAGGACGACATCGAACAGGGGTTACAATGAGCAGTTCTTC. Translated, it gives CAWRTTSNRGYNEQFF.

This chain joins TRBV2 and TRBJ1-5, with D possibly being TRBD1 (5 bases). This CDR3 is 15 amino acids long. CDR1 is SNHLY and CDR2 is FYNNEI in the germline V gene. V gave up 7 bases and J gave up 0 bases, with 13 bases separating them. The CDR3 nucleotides read TGTGCCAGCAAGGGAGGGACGGATAGCAATCAGCCCCAGCATTTT. This sequence encodes CASKGGTDSNQPQHF.